There are many counts of the clone carrying this T cell receptor beta chain. Its antigen is not identified. The data derive from a study of Graves' ophthalmopathy and Graves' hyperthyroidism. Study-level results: Between ophthalmopathy and stable hyperthyroidism, a 13-signature model drew a separation with approximately 87% sensitivity and less than 83% specificity. Both a 70.59% sensitivity and an approximately 74% specificity characterized the model's predictions of ophthalmopathy progression.

Hyperthyroidism showing no ophthalmopathy within 18 months of follow-up was stable. Other autoimmune diseases, uncontrolled infections, pregnancy or lactation ruled patients out of participation. CDR3 regions of TCR beta were amplified from RNA transcripts. HTBI-primed first-round RT-PCR preceded second-round multiplex PCR. TCRdb reanalysed the multiplex PCR reads using MiXCR and keeps one entry per CDR3 protein. The sample includes under 800,000 distinct CDR3 sequences, 22% of them seen just once. Sequencing used peripheral blood. The sequence came from a woman aged 18-29 years with stable Graves' hyperthyroidism. Some clones in this sample may be carry-over from other donors' samples.

The CDR3 protein is CASSQGVNGYTF. DNA for the CDR3: TGTGCCAGCAGTCAGGGTGTGAATGGCTACACCTTC. This chain joins TRBV2 and TRBJ1-2, with D perhaps matching TRBD1 (5 bases). Trimming cost V 5 bases and J 6 bases, with 10 bases left between them. Germline V gene sequence: CDR1 SNHLY, CDR2 FYNNEI. The length of the CDR3 is 12 residues.